The 20 T cell receptor beta chains below were found in one sample sequenced in a study of blood T cell repertoires in COVID-19 (dated by TCRdb to 2020 to 2021). The receptor library was made with the immunoSEQ multiplex PCR assay. TCRdb limited this immuneACCESS table to in-frame rearrangements with V and J called. A share of clones is missing; checked studies link under half to unresolved V genes, and the rest is unexplained. Counted in this sample were some 85,000 clones; 80% of them appeared once. The ten biggest clones cover roughly 21% of the sample. Sequenced material: peripheral blood. The receptors originated from a woman older than 75 with acute or convalescent COVID-19.

This chain joins TRBV7-9 and TRBJ1-1; no reliable D call. Germline CDR1 SEHNR, CDR2 FQNEAQ (reference sequence). This CDR3 has 16 amino acids. V lost 4 bases to trimming and J lost 3 bases, with 18 bases between them. CDR3 sequence (DNA): TGTGCCAGCAGCTCCGAAGGGTGGAGGGTGGACACTGAAGCTTTCTTT. Encoded protein: CASSSEGWRVDTEAFF.

This clone was detected a few times. The V and J genes are TRBV19 and TRBJ1-1, with 8 bases identical to TRBD1. Germline V gene data show CDR1 as LNHDA and CDR2 as SQIVND (reference sequence). The trim removed 4 bases at V and 4 bases at J, leaving 8 bases unmatched. The length of the CDR3 is 15 residues. CDR3 residues: CASSKKVTGGTEAFF. The CDR3 region has the DNA TGTGCCAGTAGTAAAAAGGTAACAGGGGGCACTGAAGCTTTCTTT.

The chain uses TRBV18 and TRBJ1-1; 8 bases agree with TRBD1. The CDR3 covers 18 residues. V was clipped by 6 bases and J by 0 bases; unmatched bases: 15. Looked up from germline, CDR1 is KGHSH and CDR2 is LQKENI. The chain's CDR3 is CASSPGTGLGLMNTEAFF. The CDR3 coding sequence is TGTGCCAGCTCGCCCGGGACAGGACTAGGCCTCATGAACACTGAAGCTTTCTTT. Filled out from reference TRBV18 and TRBJ1-1, the complete variable domain reads NAGVMQNPRHLVRRRGQEARLRCSPMKGHSHVYWYRQLPEEGLKFMVYLQKENIIDESGMPKERFSAEFPKEGPSILRIQQVVRGDSAAYFCASSPGTGLGLMNTEAFFGQGTRLTVV.

V gene TRBV5-5 combines with J gene TRBJ1-5, with 9 bases aligning to TRBD1. Germline trimming cut 4 bases from V and 3 bases from J; bases unmatched to any gene: 5. Per germline, CDR1 SGHKS and CDR2 YYEKEE (reference sequence). The CDR3 totals 15 residues. This CDR3 reads CASSRGQGNNQPQHF. The CDR3 DNA reads TGTGCCAGCAGCAGGGGACAGGGTAACAATCAGCCCCAGCATTTT. Filled out from reference TRBV5-5 and TRBJ1-5, the complete variable domain reads DAGVTQSPTHLIKTRGQQVTLRCSPISGHKSVSWYQQVLGQGPQFIFQYYEKEERGRGNFPDRFSARQFPNYSSELNVNALLLGDSALYLCASSRGQGNNQPQHFGDGTRLSIL.

The gene calls are TRBV10-3 and TRBJ1-5; TRBD1 is a possible D gene (6 bases). The CDR3 has 17 amino acids. The V end lost 0 bases, the J end lost 2 bases, and 14 bases lay between the germline ends. Germline values: CDR1 ENHRY, CDR2 SYGVKD. This CDR3 reads CAISESKASGGNQPQHF. DNA for the CDR3: TGTGCCATCAGTGAGTCGAAGGCTTCAGGGGGCAATCAGCCCCAGCATTTT.

V usage is TRBV4-2 and J usage is TRBJ2-7; a possible D gene is TRBD1 (6 bases). V was trimmed by 5 bases and J by 9 bases, leaving 14 bases between them. Germline CDR1 LGHNA, CDR2 YNFKEQ. The CDR3 covers 12 residues. The CDR3 nucleotides are TGTGCCAGCAGCTGGCCGGGACAAGGGCAGTACTTC. Protein product: CASSWPGQGQYF.

This clone has just a few counts. This chain connects TRBV5-1 to TRBJ1-2; 8 bases fit TRBD1. V trimming: 4 bases; J trimming: 6 bases; junction bases outside the gene matches: 5. The CDR3 is made up of 13 amino acids. Germline CDR1 SGHRS, CDR2 YFSETQ. CDR3 loop: CASSPQTGDGYTF. The CDR3 coding sequence is TGCGCCAGCAGCCCCCAGACAGGGGATGGCTACACCTTC.

This clone has a handful of counts. The chain links TRBV2 to TRBJ1-2; 10 bases align to TRBD1. V shed 6 bases and J 8 bases; nucleotides not matched to a gene: 6. This CDR3 contains 13 residues. CDR1 is SNHLY and CDR2 is FYNNEI in the germline V gene. The CDR3 DNA follows: TGTGCCAGCAGGGAGGGACAGGGGAGCGGCTACACCTTC. Amino acids: CASREGQGSGYTF.

Remarks on this clone: The junction shows a germline mismatch at one end, possibly a read error. Other nucleotide sequences in the sample specify the same CDR3. This chain joins TRBV19 and TRBJ2-4; the D gene is possibly TRBD2 (6 bases). The CDR3 is 18 residues long. Germline CDR1 and CDR2: LNHDA and SQIVND (reference sequence). DNA for the CDR3: TGTGCCAGTAGTATGAGAGGGCGAGGACTACTAGCCAAAAACATTCAATACTTC. Translation: CASSMRGRGLLAKNIQYF.

The CDR3 loop is CASSLAATNEKLFF. The CDR3 DNA sequence: TGTGCCAGCAGCCTGGCGGCAACTAATGAAAAACTGTTTTTT. The J gene is TRBJ1-4, the V gene TRBV5-6; unclear D gene. The V gene's germline CDR1 is SGHDT and CDR2 YYEEEE. This CDR3 region has 14 residues. The V end was cut by 4 bases, the J end by 0 bases, with 7 bases between.

V and J are TRBV29-1 and TRBJ2-7, with TRBD2 matching over 14 bases. This CDR3 comprises 12 residues. Per germline, CDR1 SQVTM and CDR2 ANQGSEA. Germline trimming cut 7 bases from V and 12 bases from J; bases unmatched to any gene: 8. The CDR3 bases are TGCAGCGCCGCGACTAGCGGGAGGGCCCCGTACTTC. Its translation: CSAATSGRAPYF.

In this sample, this clone turned up a few times. The rearrangement joins TRBV27 to TRBJ1-2; 8 bases map to TRBD1. Trimming at V came to 8 bases and at J to 3 bases, leaving 8 bases not matched to a gene. CDR3 size: 14 residues. Germline V CDR1 and CDR2: MNHEY, SMNVEV (reference sequence). CDR3 coding DNA: TGTGCCAGCGGAAAGACAGGGGCACACTATGGCTACACCTTC. Translation gives CASGKTGAHYGYTF.

Written as DNA, the CDR3 is TGTGCCACCAGCCAAGACAGGGATGAGCAGTTCTTC. Translation gives CATSQDRDEQFF. The chain links TRBV15 to TRBJ2-1; 7 bases map to TRBD1. V gave up 5 bases and J gave up 8 bases; unmatched junction bases: 3. Germline V gene data show CDR1 as LNHNV and CDR2 as YYDKDF (reference sequence). There are 12 residues in the CDR3.

The V gene is TRBV5-4, the J gene TRBJ2-1; 7 nucleotides align to TRBD1. Germline V gene sequence: CDR1 SGHNT, CDR2 YYREEE (reference sequence). This CDR3 contains 13 residues. With V trimmed by 2 bases and J by 6 bases, 2 bases remained unmatched. CDR3 sequence reads: CASSLTGVNEQFF. Here the CDR3 DNA reads TGTGCCAGCAGCTTAACAGGGGTCAATGAGCAGTTCTTC.

V usage is TRBV15 and J usage is TRBJ1-1, with D tentatively TRBD1 (5 bases). Deletions cut 0 bases from V and 3 bases from J, with 11 bases between. This CDR3 is 15 amino acids long. CDR1 LNHNV and CDR2 YYDKDF come from the germline V gene (reference sequence). CDR3 amino acids: CATSRDRGGYTEAFF. In DNA, the CDR3 is TGTGCCACCAGCAGAGATCGTGGGGGGTACACTGAAGCTTTCTTT. Supplemented by reference TRBV15 and TRBJ1-1, the full variable domain reads DAMVIQNPRYQVTQFGKPVTLSCSQTLNHNVMYWYQQKSSQAPKLLFHYYDKDFNNEADTPDNFQSRRPNTSFCFLDIRSPGLGDTAMYLCATSRDRGGYTEAFFGQGTRLTVV.

This sequence joins TRBV7-2 and TRBJ2-1; 7 bases agree with TRBD2. V shed 0 bases and J 9 bases; nucleotides not matched to a gene: 14. Germline V gene sequence: CDR1 SGHTA, CDR2 FQGNSA. This CDR3 is 17 amino acids long. CDR3 nucleotides: TGTGCCAGCAGCTTAGCCTCTAGCGGAGGAGGTGTTGGTGAGCAGTTCTTC. This gives the protein CASSLASSGGGVGEQFF.

The DNA of the CDR3 is TGTGCCATCAGCTTAGCGGGAGACGCAGATACGCAGTATTTT. Encoded protein: CAISLAGDADTQYF. The gene calls are TRBV10-3 and TRBJ2-3, with 9 bases aligning to TRBD2. Germline V gives CDR1 ENHRY, CDR2 SYGVKD. J was trimmed by 4 bases and V by 6 bases; bases with no gene match: 5. CDR3 length: 14 residues.

The CDR3 loop reads CASRPPGNNQPQHF. CDR3 nucleotide sequence: TGTGCCAGCAGACCCCCAGGGAACAATCAGCCCCAGCATTTT. V is TRBV6-5 and J is TRBJ1-5, with D possibly being TRBD1 (5 bases). The CDR3 is 14 residues long. Deletions cut 6 bases from V and 3 bases from J, with 12 bases between. CDR1 is MNHEY and CDR2 is SVGAGI in the germline V gene.

V and J are TRBV3-1 (or the pseudogene TRBV3-2) and TRBJ2-2, with 9 nucleotides matching TRBD1. This CDR3 has 18 residues. The germline V gene encodes CDR1 LGHDT and CDR2 YNNKEL (reference sequence). Trimming cost V 3 bases and J 7 bases; bases outside gene matches: 15. This chain's CDR3 is CASSQGQGTGRKGGELFF. Here the CDR3 DNA reads TGTGCCAGCAGCCAGGGACAGGGAACTGGCAGAAAGGGCGGGGAGCTGTTTTTT.

V is TRBV30 and J is TRBJ1-4; 7 bases fit TRBD1. The CDR3 consists of 18 residues. Germline assignment: CDR1 GTSNPN and CDR2 SVGIG (reference sequence). V dropped 5 bases and J dropped 3; count of bases not matched to a gene: 18. The CDR3 region has the DNA TGTGCCTGGTACACAGGGGCCGCCTCCGGGTTTTCTAATGAAAAACTGTTTTTT. This codes for CAWYTGAASGFSNEKLFF.